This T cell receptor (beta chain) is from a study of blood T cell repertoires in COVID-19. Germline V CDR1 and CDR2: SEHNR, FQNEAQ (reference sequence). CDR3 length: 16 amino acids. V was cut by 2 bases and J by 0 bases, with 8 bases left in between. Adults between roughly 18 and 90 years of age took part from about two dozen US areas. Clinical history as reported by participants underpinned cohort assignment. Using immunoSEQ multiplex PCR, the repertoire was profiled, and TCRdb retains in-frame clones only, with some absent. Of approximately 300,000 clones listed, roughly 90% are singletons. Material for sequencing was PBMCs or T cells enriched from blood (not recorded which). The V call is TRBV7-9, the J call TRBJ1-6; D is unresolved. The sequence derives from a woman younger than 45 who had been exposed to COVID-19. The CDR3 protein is CASSLWAGSYNSPLHF. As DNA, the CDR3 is TGTGCCAGCAGCTTATGGGCAGGCTCCTATAATTCACCCCTCCACTTT.